A single sample gave rise to the 15 T cell receptor beta chains below, sequenced in a study of control samples from healthy donors and cancer patients. Profiling relied on immunoSEQ multiplex PCR, and the TCRdb table lists in-frame clones only, not all of them. The sample lists roughly 120,000 clones; 88% were seen once. Sequencing input: PBMCs. The receptor source for this set is an older woman with lung cancer.

This chain joins TRBV11-2 and TRBJ2-3, with TRBD2 identical over 8 bases. The junction had 4 bases not matched to a gene; V was cut back by 2 bases and J by 12 bases. This CDR3 has 12 residues. CDR1 is SGHAT, CDR2 FQNNGV, per germline. CDR3: CASSLTGTSQYF. Written as DNA, the CDR3 is TGTGCCAGCAGCTTAACCGGGACTAGTCAGTATTTT. The full variable domain, rest sourced from reference TRBV11-2 and TRBJ2-3, is EAGVAQSPRYKIIEKRQSVAFWCNPISGHATLYWYQQILGQGPKLLIQFQNNGVVDDSQLPKDRFSAERLKGVDSTLKIQPAKLEDSAVYLCASSLTGTSQYFGPGTRLTVL.

The chain couples TRBV9 to TRBJ2-1; 11 nucleotides match TRBD2. Trimming cost V 2 bases and J 0 bases; bases outside gene matches: 10. The CDR3 totals 19 residues. Germline-derived CDR1 and CDR2 are SGDLS and YYNGEE. The CDR3 DNA sequence: TGTGCCAGCAGCGTCAACCCGGGACTAGCGGAGATCTCCTACAATGAGCAGTTCTTC. This encodes CASSVNPGLAEISYNEQFF. Based on the CDR3 plus reference TRBV9 and TRBJ2-1, the full variable domain is DSGVTQTPKHLITATGQRVTLRCSPRSGDLSVYWYQQSLDQGLQFLIQYYNGEERAKGNILERFSAQQFPDLHSELNLSSLELGDSALYFCASSVNPGLAEISYNEQFFGPGTRLTVL.

The count of this clone is one. The rearrangement uses TRBV5-1 and TRBJ1-2; possible D gene TRBD1, 5 bases. In germline, CDR1 is SGHRS, CDR2 YFSETQ. The CDR3 totals 14 residues. V was trimmed by 1 base and J by 6 bases, leaving 13 bases between them. The CDR3 sequence is CASSLPHRGHGYTF. In DNA, the CDR3 is TGCGCCAGCAGCTTGCCCCATAGGGGTCATGGCTACACCTTC.

This chain uses TRBV5-5 with TRBJ1-6; tentatively, D is TRBD1 (5 bases). The CDR3 loop spans 15 amino acids. Deletions cut 0 bases from V and 6 bases from J, with 10 bases between. Germline V gene data show CDR1 as SGHKS and CDR2 as YYEKEE (reference sequence). The DNA of the CDR3 is TGTGCCAGCAGCTTGGAAACGGGGGTTAATTCACCCCTCCACTTT. Encoded protein: CASSLETGVNSPLHF.

The CDR3 coding sequence is TGTGCCAGCAGACGCGGACCGTTCGGATACAATGAGCAGTTCTTC. Protein: CASRRGPFGYNEQFF. The V call is TRBV7-8, the J call TRBJ2-1; no definite D call. V lost 6 bases, J lost 4 bases, and 16 bases lay in between. The V gene's germline CDR1 is SGHVS and CDR2 FQNEAQ. The CDR3 is 15 residues long. Full variable domain (rest looked up from reference TRBV7-8 and TRBJ2-1): GAGVSQSPRYKVAKRGQDVALRCDPISGHVSLFWYQQALGQGPEFLTYFQNEAQLDKSGLPSDRFFAERPEGSVSTLKIQRTQQEDSAVYLCASRRGPFGYNEQFFGPGTRLTVL.

V usage is TRBV9 and J usage is TRBJ2-7; 8 nucleotides align to TRBD1. V lost 0 bases and J lost 7; bases outside the gene matches: 3. The CDR3 spans 13 residues. Germline V gene sequence: CDR1 SGDLS, CDR2 YYNGEE. Here the CDR3 reads CASSVGTGGEQYF. Here the CDR3 DNA reads TGTGCCAGCAGCGTAGGAACAGGGGGGGAGCAGTACTTC.

This clone showed up just once. The J gene is TRBJ1-1, the V gene TRBV2, with D tentatively TRBD1 (5 bases). Germline loops: CDR1 SNHLY, CDR2 FYNNEI. Trimming stripped 6 bases from V and 5 bases from J, with 16 bases between. The CDR3 sequence is 14 residues long. CDR3 sequence (DNA): TGTGCCAGCAGAAGCCAGGGAGCGGGTACTGAAGCTTTCTTT. This sequence encodes CASRSQGAGTEAFF.

The V and J genes are TRBV19 and TRBJ2-7; TRBD1 or TRBD2 may be the D gene (5 bases each). The CDR3 extends over 12 amino acids. The germline CDR1 and CDR2 sequences are LNHDA and SQIVND (reference sequence). Between the trimmed V and J ends, which lost 6 bases and 6 bases, there was a span of 12 bases. The CDR3 coding sequence is TGTGCCAGTAGCCGGGGTCAGGGCGAGCAGTACTTC. Translating it yields CASSRGQGEQYF.

This chain uses TRBV9 with TRBJ2-5, with TRBD2 matching over 9 bases. The CDR3 is made up of 14 amino acids. Germline CDR1 SGDLS, CDR2 YYNGEE. The ends lost 3 bases at V and 5 bases at J; junction bases unmatched: 5. CDR3 loop: CASSGGLAQETQYF. CDR3 in DNA: TGTGCCAGCAGCGGGGGACTAGCCCAGGAGACCCAGTACTTC.

The gene calls are TRBV6-1 and TRBJ2-5; D is perhaps TRBD2 (6 bases). Germline V gives CDR1 MNHNS, CDR2 SASEGT. V dropped 2 bases and J dropped 2 bases, with 12 bases sitting between them. CDR3 length: 15 amino acids. The CDR3 DNA sequence: TGTGCCAGCAGTGAACTAGCGCGGGAACAAGAGACCCAGTACTTC. This gives the protein CASSELAREQETQYF.

The genes are TRBV11-2 and TRBJ1-1; D is unclear. V was clipped by 1 base and J by 0 bases, with 15 bases between them. The germline CDR1 and CDR2 sequences are SGHAT and FQNNGV. The CDR3 loop spans 17 amino acids. CDR3 in DNA: TGTGCCAGCAGCTTAGTGTCACAGAGCTTCATGAACACTGAAGCTTTCTTT. Translated: CASSLVSQSFMNTEAFF.

The chain is built from TRBV18 and TRBJ2-7; D is unclear. CDR3 length: 14 residues. The V and J ends lost 3 bases and 3 bases respectively, with 12 bases between them. Looked up from germline, CDR1 is KGHSH and CDR2 is LQKENI. CDR3 coding DNA: TGTGCCAGCTCACCGAGTCCTCAGAACTACGAGCAGTACTTC. Its translation is CASSPSPQNYEQYF.

This clone was observed once. The rearrangement uses TRBV3-1 (or the pseudogene TRBV3-2) and TRBJ2-3; D remains unclear. This CDR3 region has 14 residues. V dropped 6 bases and J dropped 7 bases, with 17 bases sitting between them. The germline V gene has CDR1 LGHDT and CDR2 YNNKEL (reference sequence). DNA of the CDR3: TGTGCCAGCAGGCACTCAGACCGCGGTCATACGCAGTATTTT. Translated: CASRHSDRGHTQYF.

Only one count was recorded for this clone. The chain links TRBV25-1 to TRBJ2-2; D is tentatively TRBD1 or TRBD2 (6 bases each). Trimming removed 1 base at V and 8 bases at J, with 14 bases between. There are 15 residues in the CDR3. Per germline, CDR1 MGHDK and CDR2 SYGVNS. In DNA form, the CDR3 reads TGTGCCAGCAGTGAATCGGGGGCCCGAACTGGGGAGCTGTTTTTT. Protein sequence: CASSESGARTGELFF. Drawing the rest from reference TRBV25-1 and TRBJ2-2, the complete variable domain is EADIYQTPRYLVIGTGKKITLECSQTMGHDKMYWYQQDPGMELHLIHYSYGVNSTEKGDLSSESTVSRIRTEHFPLTLESARPSHTSQYLCASSESGARTGELFFGEGSRLTVL.

V is TRBV5-1 and J is TRBJ2-1; tentatively, D is TRBD2 (5 bases). V gave up 4 bases and J gave up 1 base, with 15 bases separating them. This CDR3 is built from 16 residues. Germline CDR1 SGHRS, CDR2 YFSETQ. CDR3 sequence (DNA): TGCGCCAGCAGCCCGCTGAGCGGCGTTTCCTACAATGAGCAGTTCTTC. Translation: CASSPLSGVSYNEQFF.